This T cell receptor beta chain stems from a study of T cell responses to AZD1222 COVID-19 vaccine (dated by TCRdb to about 2021). The study in broad terms: A total of over 230 trial participants underwent TCR sequencing, of whom some 210 received two doses of AZD1222 and 26 received two doses of the MenACWY control vaccine. Trial participants were enrolled by age into 18-55, 56-69 and 70-plus year subgroups, with 148, 28 and 57 TCR-sequenced participants respectively. On the study overall, not on this receptor specifically: Conclusions about previously exposed vaccinees are limited, since just 5 to 7 AZD1222 recipients were seropositive for SARS-CoV-2 at baseline. The 56-69-year group was small, and its depth increase did not reach significance, likely because of low power. Reportedly, close to half of the unique spike-specific TCRs recognized epitopes lying outside the regions that are mutated in the B.1.351 and B.1.1.7 variants. No day 14 peak-response samples were available, so repertoires were characterized only after the peak T cell response. A significant rise in spike-specific TCR breadth and depth was observed after two AZD1222 doses relative to day 0 and relative to MenACWY recipients. Most participants were white British and females outnumbered males, and the authors suggested that clonal diversity may have been underestimated. Vaccine-associated CD4 TCRs spanned the whole spike protein, with dominant responses in regions 160-218 and 743-854.

Clipping removes 6 bases from V and 3 bases from J, with 4 as the unmatched junction base count. Sequences LNHDA (CDR1) and SQIVND (CDR2) are obtained from the germline V gene (reference sequence). Counted from cysteine to phenylalanine, this CDR3 has 13 amino acids. Only the CDR3 portion is preserved as DNA: 39 bases, with reading frame beginning at the first base. In the case of this clone: The target of this receptor is not known. Base qualities are not at hand, and no much larger clone is one base apart.

The time point label, read with the paper, signifies: about 28 days (+/-7) after the second vaccine dose. AZD1222 recipients given second doses at about 4 weeks or at about 12 weeks were pooled, since spike-specific TCR depth and breadth were not found to differ between the two schedules. Samples from vaccinated people were obtained from the UK trials COV001 and COV002, which included a single-blind randomized controlled phase 2/3 trial of AZD1222 (ChAdOx1 nCoV-19) in healthy adults. Trial participant PBMC samples were collected at day 0 and day 28 after the second dose for TCRbeta chain sequencing. The CDR3 regions of human TCRbeta chains were subjected to immunosequencing. In the paper's pipeline: Repertoire TCRs were matched against a reference library of SARS-CoV-2-specific TCRs generated with the MIRA antigen-specificity platform. Breadth was defined as the fraction of unique TCRs that were SARS-CoV-2-associated, and depth was defined as the fraction of total T cells that were SARS-CoV-2-associated. Each spike-specific TCR was assigned to its reactive spike region and to a CD4 or CD8 class using the MIRA data. Log10-transformed breadth and depth values were compared by one-way ANOVA with Sidak's multiple comparisons tests. This immuneACCESS table, as held by TCRdb, lists in-frame sequences with V and J called but not all clones. Of the missing ones, under half trace to an unresolved V gene in checked studies; the others have no known cause. V, J and clone size were drawn from that table, and D and trimming were deduced from the DNA. In this sample the table shows 150,000 to 200,000 clones, under 95% of which occur a single time. Approximately 1.2% of the sample belongs to the ten largest clones.

This receptor was taken from an adult who received the AZD1222 COVID-19 vaccine. The sequencing used peripheral blood, collected 28 days after the second AZD1222 dose. The rearranged chain carries TRBV19 and TRBJ1-1, and 7 bases in between align with TRBD1. The DNA is as follows: TGTGCCAGTAGGACAGGGAGGGACACTGAAGCTTTCTTT. Translated, it reads CASRTGRDTEAFF.